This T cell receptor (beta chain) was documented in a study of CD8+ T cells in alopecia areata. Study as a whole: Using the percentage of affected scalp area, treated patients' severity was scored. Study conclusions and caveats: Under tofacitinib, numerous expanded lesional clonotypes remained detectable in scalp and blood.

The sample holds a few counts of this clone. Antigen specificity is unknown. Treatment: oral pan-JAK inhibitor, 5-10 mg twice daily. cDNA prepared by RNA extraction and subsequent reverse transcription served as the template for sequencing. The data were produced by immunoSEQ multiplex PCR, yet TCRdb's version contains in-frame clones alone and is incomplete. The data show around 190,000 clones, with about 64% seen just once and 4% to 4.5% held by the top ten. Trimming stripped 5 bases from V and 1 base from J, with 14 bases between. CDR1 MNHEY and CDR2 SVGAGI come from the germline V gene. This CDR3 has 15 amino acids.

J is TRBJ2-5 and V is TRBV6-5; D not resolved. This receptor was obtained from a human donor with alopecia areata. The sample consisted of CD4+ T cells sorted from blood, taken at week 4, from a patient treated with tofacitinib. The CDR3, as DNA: TGTGCCAGCAGTCACATTTACGGACCCCAAGAGACCCAGTACTTC. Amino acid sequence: CASSHIYGPQETQYF.